Each of the 2 T cell receptor beta chains below was sequenced from the same sample in a study of long-term antiretroviral therapy in people with HIV. The run of the v3.0 immunoSEQ assay was at survey level. TCRdb's copy holds only in-frame clones and misses some; the assay was immunoSEQ multiplex PCR. The profile shows 15,000 to 20,000 clones, roughly 83% of them singletons. Sequencing used unsorted PBMCs, obtained just before starting antiretroviral therapy. Receptors were obtained from a man aged 35-49 years with HIV.

The V and J genes are TRBV13 and TRBJ2-2, with 8 bases matching TRBD1. CDR3 length equals 14 residues. V shed 4 bases, J shed 7 bases, and the junction held 5 bases outside the gene matches. Germline CDR1 PRHDT, CDR2 FYEKMQ (reference sequence). CDR3 in amino acids: CASSSRQGNGELFF. In nucleotides, the CDR3 is TGTGCCAGCAGCTCCAGACAGGGGAACGGGGAGCTGTTTTTT.

The rearrangement joins TRBV2 to TRBJ2-7; D remains ambiguous. Germline lookup yields CDR1 SNHLY and CDR2 FYNNEI. V was shortened by 1 base and J by 3 bases, with 13 bases between the two germline ends. The CDR3 has 15 amino acids. In DNA, the CDR3 is TGTGCCAGCAGTGAAGGCGGAGACCCATTCTACGAGCAGTACTTC. Protein product: CASSEGGDPFYEQYF.